Following are 18 T cell receptor beta chains from one sample sequenced in a study of T cell responses to AZD1222 COVID-19 vaccine. Here immunoSEQ multiplex PCR was the method, and the copy in TCRdb shows in-frame clones only, minus some. Of fewer than 20,000 clones in the sample, roughly 86% were seen once. Here the sequenced sample was peripheral blood, taken 28 days after the second AZD1222 dose. The receptor set was obtained from an adult who received the AZD1222 COVID-19 vaccine.

The chain links TRBV30 to TRBJ1-6; 7 nucleotides line up with TRBD1. J lost 9 bases, V lost 8 bases, and 13 bases had no gene match. Per the germline V gene, CDR1 is GTSNPN and CDR2 is SVGIG (reference sequence). CDR3 length equals 14 residues. CDR3 sequence: CAHRGLAGGSPLHF. The CDR3, as DNA: TGTGCCCACCGCGGGCTCGCAGGGGGTTCACCCCTCCACTTT.

This clone was observed a handful of times. The chain combines TRBV5-1 with TRBJ2-7; D is ambiguous. The germline gives CDR1 SGHRS, CDR2 YFSETQ. The CDR3 covers 13 residues. Trimming took 3 bases from V and 2 from J, leaving 9 bases between them. The CDR3, as DNA: TGCGCCAGCAGCTACTCTCGGGCCTACGAGCAGTACTTC. Protein product: CASSYSRAYEQYF.

V and J are TRBV5-1 and TRBJ1-4; D not certain. The CDR3 is made up of 14 amino acids. V was pared by 1 base and J by 4 bases, with 8 bases between. Germline V gene data show CDR1 as SGHRS and CDR2 as YFSETQ. In nucleotides, the CDR3 is TGCGCCAGCAGCTTGTCTACGAATAATGAAAAACTGTTTTTT. Protein sequence: CASSLSTNNEKLFF.

The V and J genes are TRBV3-1 (or the pseudogene TRBV3-2) and TRBJ1-4; D gene uncertain. This CDR3 comprises 14 residues. The germline gives CDR1 LGHDT, CDR2 YNNKEL (reference sequence). V was cut by 1 base and J by 8 bases, with 11 bases left in between. CDR3: CASSQGRSTEKLFF. The CDR3 nucleotides read TGTGCCAGCAGCCAAGGCAGGTCGACAGAAAAACTGTTTTTT.

This chain links TRBV19 with TRBJ2-5, with D perhaps TRBD2 (6 bases). V lost 4 bases and J lost 5, with 23 bases in between. This CDR3 has 17 residues. Germline loops: CDR1 LNHDA, CDR2 SQIVND (reference sequence). CDR3 nucleotides: TGTGCCAGTAGTAGGGGGAATTTCGACGGGGGTACGGAGACCCAGTACTTC. Its translation is CASSRGNFDGGTETQYF.

The chain carries TRBV19 and TRBJ1-2; D unclear. Between the trimmed V and J ends, which lost 4 bases and 4 bases, there was a span of 16 bases. CDR3 size: 15 residues. Germline CDR1 is LNHDA and CDR2 is SQIVND (reference sequence). The CDR3 here is CASSTWRDFGYGYTF. CDR3 DNA sequence: TGTGCCAGTAGTACCTGGAGGGATTTTGGCTATGGCTACACCTTC.

This chain links TRBV12-5 with TRBJ2-2; possibly TRBD2 for D (6 bases). CDR1 and CDR2 (germline): LGHNT, FRNRAP. V dropped 3 bases and J dropped 6 bases, with 23 bases sitting between them. The CDR3 is 18 amino acids. The CDR3 sequence is CASGLSRGSIDYSGELFF. CDR3 DNA sequence: TGTGCTAGTGGTTTAAGTCGGGGGTCCATAGATTACTCCGGGGAGCTGTTTTTT.

The J gene is TRBJ2-1, the V gene TRBV3-1 (or the pseudogene TRBV3-2), with a weak D call TRBD2 (7 bases). This CDR3 is built from 17 residues. Trimming took off 1 base at V and 4 bases at J, with 17 bases between the two ends. Germline V gene sequence: CDR1 LGHDT, CDR2 YNNKEL (reference sequence). The CDR3 region is CASSQGVWGGLYNEQFF. CDR3 in DNA: TGTGCCAGCAGCCAAGGGGTTTGGGGGGGGCTTTACAATGAGCAGTTCTTC.

The gene calls are TRBV6-5 and TRBJ2-7; TRBD1 is a possible D gene (5 bases). The germline gives CDR1 MNHEY, CDR2 SVGAGI. Between the trimmed V and J ends, which lost 6 bases and 5 bases, there was a span of 14 bases. The CDR3 has 13 residues. CDR3 in amino acids: CASRRGSRDEQYV. In DNA form, the CDR3 reads TGTGCCAGCAGAAGGGGTAGCAGGGACGAGCAGTACGTC.

This chain links TRBV27 with TRBJ1-2, with unresolved D. CDR3 size: 13 residues. V lost 2 bases to trimming and J lost 4 bases, with 8 bases between them. Germline V lookup: CDR1 MNHEY, CDR2 SMNVEV (reference sequence). The CDR3 bases are TGTGCCAGCAGTTTACAGATCGGCTATGGCTACACCTTC. Residues: CASSLQIGYGYTF.

V gene TRBV27 combines with J gene TRBJ1-6; 12 bases map to TRBD1. Unmatched junction bases numbered 9, after V lost 5 bases and J lost 7 bases. CDR1 MNHEY and CDR2 SMNVEV come from the germline V gene (reference sequence). This CDR3 is built from 17 residues. The CDR3 DNA sequence: TGTGCCAGCAGTCATACCGGGACAGGGGGCGGGAATTCACCCCTCCACTTT. This codes for CASSHTGTGGGNSPLHF.

This rearrangement joins TRBV7-2 to TRBJ1-1, with a weak D call TRBD1 (6 bases). Trimming removed 4 bases at V and 5 bases at J, with 17 bases between. Germline CDR1 reads SGHTA; CDR2 reads FQGNSA. The CDR3 is made up of 15 amino acids. DNA for the CDR3: TGTGCCAGCAGCTGGGGGGGCTTACAGGTAACTGAAGCTTTCTTT. Its translation is CASSWGGLQVTEAFF.

V is TRBV7-9 and J is TRBJ2-1; TRBD2 aligns across 7 bases. V was clipped by 7 bases and J by 8 bases; unmatched bases: 11. CDR1 SEHNR and CDR2 FQNEAQ come from the germline V gene (reference sequence). This CDR3 contains 14 residues. The CDR3 spells CASTGDYTHDEQFF. The CDR3 nucleotides are TGTGCCAGCACCGGGGACTACACCCACGATGAGCAGTTCTTC.

This sequence joins TRBV3-1 (or the pseudogene TRBV3-2) and TRBJ1-2, with D hard to call. This CDR3 contains 12 residues. Germline-derived CDR1 and CDR2 are LGHDT and YNNKEL (reference sequence). V dropped 5 bases and J dropped 6 bases, with 10 bases sitting between them. CDR3 in DNA: TGTGCCAGCAGCTACGGACGAGATGGCTACACCTTC. It translates to CASSYGRDGYTF.

The chain is built from TRBV2 and TRBJ1-1; D is ambiguous. CDR1 and CDR2 from the germline V gene are SNHLY and FYNNEI. Trimming left V 4 bases short and J 4 bases short, with 13 bases between. The CDR3 spans 14 residues. The CDR3 loop is CASSARFTSTEAFF. DNA of the CDR3: TGTGCCAGCAGTGCGCGGTTTACTAGCACTGAAGCTTTCTTT.

This sequence joins TRBV13 and TRBJ2-7, with 9 nucleotides matching TRBD2. Trimming took 5 bases from V and 3 from J; bases not matched to a gene: 17. The CDR3 length is 18 residues. Germline CDR1 is PRHDT and CDR2 is FYEKMQ (reference sequence). In DNA, the CDR3 is TGTGCCAGCAGCACTCGACGGGACATAGGGACTAGCAACTACGAGCAGTACTTC. Its translation: CASSTRRDIGTSNYEQYF.

This chain uses TRBV5-8 with TRBJ2-2, with 10 nucleotides matching TRBD2. CDR3 length: 16 residues. Germline CDR1 is SGHTS and CDR2 is YDEGEE. Trimming cost V 2 bases and J 4 bases; bases outside gene matches: 5. Here the CDR3 reads CASSFPASGSTGELFF. Written as DNA, the CDR3 is TGTGCCAGCAGCTTCCCGGCTAGCGGGAGCACCGGGGAGCTGTTTTTT.

This clone was seen a single time. The chain carries TRBV18 and TRBJ1-2; no clear D gene. This CDR3 comprises 14 residues. V was cut by 1 base and J by 5 bases, with 11 bases left in between. Germline loops: CDR1 KGHSH, CDR2 LQKENI. CDR3 region: CASSPQTALYGYTF. The CDR3 coding sequence is TGTGCCAGCTCACCACAGACGGCACTTTATGGCTACACCTTC.